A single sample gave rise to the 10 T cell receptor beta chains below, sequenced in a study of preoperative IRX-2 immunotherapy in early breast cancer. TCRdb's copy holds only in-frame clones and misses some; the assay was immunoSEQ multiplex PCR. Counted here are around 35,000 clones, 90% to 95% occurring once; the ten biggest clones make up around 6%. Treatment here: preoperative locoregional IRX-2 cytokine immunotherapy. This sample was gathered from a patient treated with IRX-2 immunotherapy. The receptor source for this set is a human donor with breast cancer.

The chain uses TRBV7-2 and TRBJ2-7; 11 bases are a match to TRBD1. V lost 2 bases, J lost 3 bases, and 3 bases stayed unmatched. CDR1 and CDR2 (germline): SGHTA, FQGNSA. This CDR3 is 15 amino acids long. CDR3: CASSLSGQGVYEQYF. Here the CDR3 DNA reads TGTGCCAGCAGCTTATCGGGACAGGGGGTCTACGAGCAGTACTTC.

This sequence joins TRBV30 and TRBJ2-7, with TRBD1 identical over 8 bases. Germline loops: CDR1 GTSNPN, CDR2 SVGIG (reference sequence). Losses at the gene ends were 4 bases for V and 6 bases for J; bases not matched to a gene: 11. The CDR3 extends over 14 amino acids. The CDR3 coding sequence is TGTGCCTGGACAGGGGGCGTTATTGAAGGCGAGCAGTACTTC. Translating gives CAWTGGVIEGEQYF.

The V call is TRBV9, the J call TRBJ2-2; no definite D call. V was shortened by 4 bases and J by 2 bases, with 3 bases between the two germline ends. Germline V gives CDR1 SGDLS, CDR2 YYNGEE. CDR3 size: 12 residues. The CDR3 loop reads CASSPNTGELFF. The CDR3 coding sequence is TGTGCCAGCAGCCCAAACACCGGGGAGCTGTTTTTT. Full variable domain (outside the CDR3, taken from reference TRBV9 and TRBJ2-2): DSGVTQTPKHLITATGQRVTLRCSPRSGDLSVYWYQQSLDQGLQFLIQYYNGEERAKGNILERFSAQQFPDLHSELNLSSLELGDSALYFCASSPNTGELFFGEGSRLTVL.

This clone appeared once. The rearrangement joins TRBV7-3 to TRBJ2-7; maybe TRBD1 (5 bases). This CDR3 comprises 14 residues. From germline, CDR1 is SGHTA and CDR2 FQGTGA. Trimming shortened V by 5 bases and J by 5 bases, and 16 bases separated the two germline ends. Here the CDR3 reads CASSSQGPFDEQYF. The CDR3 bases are TGTGCCAGCAGCAGCCAGGGTCCTTTCGACGAGCAGTACTTC.

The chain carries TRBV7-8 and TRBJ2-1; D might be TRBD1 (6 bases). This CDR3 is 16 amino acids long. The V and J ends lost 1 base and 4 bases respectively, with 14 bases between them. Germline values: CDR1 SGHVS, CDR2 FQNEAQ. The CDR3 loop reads CASSLGTENIYNEQFF. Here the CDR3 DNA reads TGTGCCAGCAGCTTAGGGACAGAGAACATTTACAATGAGCAGTTCTTC.

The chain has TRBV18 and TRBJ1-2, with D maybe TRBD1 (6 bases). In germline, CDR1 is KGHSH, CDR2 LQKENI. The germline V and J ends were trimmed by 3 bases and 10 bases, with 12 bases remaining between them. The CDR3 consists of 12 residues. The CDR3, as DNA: TGTGCCAGCTCACCTAACAGGGAGGTCTACACCTTC. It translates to CASSPNREVYTF.

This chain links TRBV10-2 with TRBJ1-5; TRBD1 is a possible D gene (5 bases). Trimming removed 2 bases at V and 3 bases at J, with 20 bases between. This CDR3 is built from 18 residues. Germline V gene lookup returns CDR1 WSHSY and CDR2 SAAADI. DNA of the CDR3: TGCGCCAGCAGTGAGGGGGCCTCGGGGGGGAGAAACAATCAGCCCCAGCATTTT. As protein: CASSEGASGGRNNQPQHF.

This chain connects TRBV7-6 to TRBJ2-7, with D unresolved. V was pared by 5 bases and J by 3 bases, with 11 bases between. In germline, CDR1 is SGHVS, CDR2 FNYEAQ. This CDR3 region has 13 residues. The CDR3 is CASSIQIGYEQYF. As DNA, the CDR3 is TGTGCCAGCAGCATTCAGATCGGCTACGAGCAGTACTTC.

The DNA of the CDR3 is TGTGCCACCAGCAGAGATACGGGGGCCGATTATGGCTACACCTTC. Encoded protein: CATSRDTGADYGYTF. This chain joins TRBV15 and TRBJ1-2, with a weak D call TRBD1 (6 bases). Trimming shortened V by 0 bases and J by 5 bases, and 13 bases separated the two germline ends. The CDR3 is 15 residues long. The germline CDR1 and CDR2 sequences are LNHNV and YYDKDF (reference sequence).

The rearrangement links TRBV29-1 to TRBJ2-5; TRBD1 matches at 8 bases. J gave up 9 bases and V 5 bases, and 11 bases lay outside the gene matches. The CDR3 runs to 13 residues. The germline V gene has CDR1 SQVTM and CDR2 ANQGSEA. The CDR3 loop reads CSVSTGVQEAQYF. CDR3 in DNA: TGCAGCGTTTCGACAGGGGTGCAGGAGGCCCAGTACTTC.